These T cell receptor beta chains were read from a single sample in a study of blood T cells in healthy people across ages. TCRdb reprocessed the 5' RACE reads with MiXCR, giving one entry per CDR3 protein. Among some 1.5 million distinct CDR3 sequences listed, roughly 30% were seen once. Source material: blood. The receptors were sampled from a woman aged 25 to 39 in good health. Both conserved end residues are part of each CDR3. The order of the fields is D gene, J gene, clone size, V gene, CDR3 DNA, CDR3 protein. D genes are given only for firm matches. The listing skips clone size in some rows; elsewhere it reads once, few, many or a size class.

d_gene: TRBD1
j_gene: TRBJ2-3
abundance: once
v_gene: TRBV18
CDR3nt: TGTGCCAGCTCGCCTCCAGGGGGCTCCCGCACAGATACGCAGTATTTT
CDR3aa: CASSPPGGSRTDTQYF

d_gene: -
j_gene: TRBJ2-3
abundance: many
v_gene: TRBV3-1
CDR3nt: TGTGCCAGCAGCCAGGAGGGAACAGATACGCAGTATTTT
CDR3aa: CASSQEGTDTQYF

d_gene: TRBD1
j_gene: TRBJ1-1
abundance: few
v_gene: TRBV20-1
CDR3nt: TGCAGTGCCAGGACAGGAGGCCTTGAAGCTTTCTTT
CDR3aa: CSARTGGLEAFF

d_gene: -
j_gene: TRBJ2-5
abundance: -
v_gene: TRBV5-1
CDR3nt: TGCGCCAGCAGACCGGAAGGGACTAGGGGGCGGTTGACCCAGTACTTC
CDR3aa: CASRPEGTRGRLTQYF

d_gene: TRBD2
j_gene: TRBJ2-1
abundance: -
v_gene: TRBV6-1
CDR3nt: TGTGCCAGCAGTCGAAGGACTTTAGCGGGGGGCTCCTACAATGAGCAGTTCTTC
CDR3aa: CASSRRTLAGGSYNEQFF

d_gene: TRBD2
j_gene: TRBJ2-2
abundance: few
v_gene: TRBV5-1
CDR3nt: TGCGCCAGCAGCTTGCGGACTAGCGTTACCGGGGAGCTGTTTTTT
CDR3aa: CASSLRTSVTGELFF

d_gene: TRBD2
j_gene: TRBJ2-5
abundance: few
v_gene: TRBV6-1
CDR3nt: TGTGCCAGCAGTGAAGCGTTAAGCGGGGGGGCGATACGAAAAGAGACCCAGTACTTC
CDR3aa: CASSEALSGGAIRKETQYF

d_gene: -
j_gene: TRBJ2-5
abundance: many
v_gene: TRBV20-1
CDR3nt: TGCAGTGCTAGAGAGGGACGGGAAGAGACCCAGTACTTC
CDR3aa: CSAREGREETQYF

d_gene: TRBD2
j_gene: TRBJ2-1
abundance: -
v_gene: TRBV12-3/TRBV12-4
CDR3nt: TGTGCCAGCAGTTTAAGAACAGCGGGGGGGAATGAGCAGTTCTTC
CDR3aa: CASSLRTAGGNEQFF

d_gene: -
j_gene: TRBJ1-3
abundance: -
v_gene: TRBV12-3/TRBV12-4
CDR3nt: TGTGCCAGCAGTTTCGGTGCAAACACCATATATTTT
CDR3aa: CASSFGANTIYF

d_gene: TRBD1
j_gene: TRBJ1-5
abundance: few
v_gene: TRBV2
CDR3nt: TGTGCCAGCAACGACAGGGGCAGCAATCAGCCCCAGCATTTT
CDR3aa: CASNDRGSNQPQHF

d_gene: -
j_gene: TRBJ2-1
abundance: -
v_gene: TRBV10-2
CDR3nt: TGCGCCAGCACCGGAGGAAGACTCTTCTCCTACAATGAGCAGGTCTTC
CDR3aa: CASTGGRLFSYNEQVF

d_gene: TRBD1
j_gene: TRBJ2-5
abundance: few
v_gene: TRBV29-1
CDR3nt: TGCAGCGTTGAAGGGGGGACAGGGCAGCAAGAGACCCAGTACTTC
CDR3aa: CSVEGGTGQQETQYF

d_gene: TRBD2
j_gene: TRBJ2-1
abundance: -
v_gene: TRBV5-1
CDR3nt: TGCGCCGGCAGCTTGGTGACTAGCGGGGGGGCCCATGAGCAGTTCTTC
CDR3aa: CAGSLVTSGGAHEQFF

d_gene: -
j_gene: TRBJ1-4
abundance: few
v_gene: TRBV7-9
CDR3nt: TGTGCCAGCAGTCGGACTGGGCGAGTCTACGAAAAACTGTTTTTT
CDR3aa: CASSRTGRVYEKLFF

d_gene: -
j_gene: TRBJ2-1
abundance: -
v_gene: TRBV20-1
CDR3nt: TGCAGTGCTTCCCATCCGGGACTGTTCCGCGGTGAGCAGTTCTTC
CDR3aa: CSASHPGLFRGEQFF

d_gene: -
j_gene: TRBJ2-7
abundance: -
v_gene: TRBV7-2
CDR3nt: TGTGCCAGCAGCTCTCAAGGGGCCAGCTCCTACGAGCAGTACTTC
CDR3aa: CASSSQGASSYEQYF

d_gene: TRBD2
j_gene: TRBJ2-2
abundance: -
v_gene: TRBV5-1
CDR3nt: TGCGCCAGCAGCTTAGGGACTAGCGGTCCTCTTACGGAGCTGTTTTTT
CDR3aa: CASSLGTSGPLTELFF

d_gene: TRBD2
j_gene: TRBJ2-4
abundance: many
v_gene: TRBV20-1
CDR3nt: TGCAGTGCTAGAGGGCTAGCGGGAGATAACATTCAGTACTTC
CDR3aa: CSARGLAGDNIQYF

d_gene: -
j_gene: TRBJ2-5
abundance: -
v_gene: TRBV5-1
CDR3nt: TGCGCCAGCAGCTTGTCGGTGGCGGGTCAAGAGACCCAGTACTTC
CDR3aa: CASSLSVAGQETQYF

d_gene: TRBD2
j_gene: TRBJ2-7
abundance: -
v_gene: TRBV5-1
CDR3nt: TGCGCCAGCAGCCCGGACGCGGGAGTGATGCACGAGCAGTACTTC
CDR3aa: CASSPDAGVMHEQYF

d_gene: TRBD1
j_gene: TRBJ1-2
abundance: once
v_gene: TRBV29-1
CDR3nt: TGCAGCGTTGAAGATAGTGGTGTGGGACAGGGGGCGCGGGGCCATGGCTACACCTTC
CDR3aa: CSVEDSGVGQGARGHGYTF

d_gene: TRBD1
j_gene: TRBJ2-7
abundance: -
v_gene: TRBV4-3
CDR3nt: TGCGCCAGCAGCCAAGGGGACCCGGGACAGGGCTACGAGCAGTACTTC
CDR3aa: CASSQGDPGQGYEQYF

d_gene: -
j_gene: TRBJ2-5
abundance: -
v_gene: TRBV18
CDR3nt: TGTGCCAGCTCAACGGGAGATTACCAAGAGACCCAGTACTTC
CDR3aa: CASSTGDYQETQYF

d_gene: TRBD1
j_gene: TRBJ2-7
abundance: -
v_gene: TRBV28
CDR3nt: TGTGCCAGCAAGTCCGTTGCGACAGGGGAAAACGAGCAGTACTTC
CDR3aa: CASKSVATGENEQYF

d_gene: -
j_gene: TRBJ2-5
abundance: few
v_gene: TRBV9
CDR3nt: TGTGCCAGCAGCGGAGCCGGGGCCACTAGAGAGACCCAGTACTTC
CDR3aa: CASSGAGATRETQYF

d_gene: TRBD1
j_gene: TRBJ2-5
abundance: -
v_gene: TRBV29-1
CDR3nt: TGCAGCGTTGACGGACCGGGACAGGGGGAAGAGACCCAGTACTTC
CDR3aa: CSVDGPGQGEETQYF

d_gene: -
j_gene: TRBJ2-7
abundance: many
v_gene: TRBV27
CDR3nt: TGTGCCAGCAGTTCCGGGGCCGCCTACGAGCAGTACTTC
CDR3aa: CASSSGAAYEQYF

d_gene: -
j_gene: TRBJ2-3
abundance: few
v_gene: TRBV6-1
CDR3nt: TGTGCCAGCAACCCGCGGCCAACCCCGAGGGGGGGAGATACGCAGTATTTT
CDR3aa: CASNPRPTPRGGDTQYF

d_gene: TRBD2
j_gene: TRBJ2-1
abundance: -
v_gene: TRBV14
CDR3nt: TGTGCCAGCAGCCAAGCGCGGGCGGGAGGGCCCTACAATGAGCAGTTCTTC
CDR3aa: CASSQARAGGPYNEQFF